Shown below are 22 T cell receptor beta chains from a single sample sequenced in a study of cytomegalovirus exposure and HLA in healthy donors. PCR used 60 Vbeta primers and 13 Jbeta primers. Clones were read by immunoSEQ multiplex PCR, and TCRdb kept only the in-frame ones, dropping some. The sample carries roughly 220,000 clones, approximately 81% recorded once. Sequencing was carried out using PBMCs. All receptors derive from a young man in good health and CMV-seronegative.

The rearrangement links TRBV6-5 to TRBJ1-2; D is undetermined. The ends were cut back, 7 bases at V and 8 bases at J, with 14 bases in the middle. The CDR3 loop spans 12 amino acids. Germline-derived CDR1 and CDR2 are MNHEY and SVGAGI. In DNA, the CDR3 is TGTGCCAGCAACCCCCCCTCGGGAGGCTACACCTTC. Translated, it gives CASNPPSGGYTF.

The V call is TRBV20-1, the J call TRBJ2-7, with TRBD2 matching over 7 bases. CDR1 is DFQATT, CDR2 SNEGSKA, per germline (reference sequence). The CDR3 is 9 residues long. V lost 5 bases to trimming and J lost 13 bases; unmatched junction nucleotides: 5. The CDR3 bases are TGCAGTGCTGATCCGGGACTATACTTC. Protein: CSADPGLYF.

V usage is TRBV5-1 and J usage is TRBJ1-2; 12 nucleotides align to TRBD1. Germline V gene data show CDR1 as SGHRS and CDR2 as YFSETQ. Trimming removed 0 bases from V and 7 bases from J; junction bases left unmatched: 7. CDR3 length: 16 residues. DNA of the CDR3: TGCGCCAGCAGCTTGGGGGGACAGGGGGCGTCTCGTGGCTACACCTTC. Translated, it gives CASSLGGQGASRGYTF.

V and J are TRBV5-6 and TRBJ2-7; 8 bases match TRBD2. The germline CDR1 and CDR2 sequences are SGHDT and YYEEEE. V gave up 3 bases and J gave up 0 bases; unmatched junction bases: 5. This CDR3 contains 15 residues. The DNA of the CDR3 is TGTGCCAGCAGCTACGACGGACTAGCCTCCTACGAGCAGTACTTC. Translating it yields CASSYDGLASYEQYF.

J is TRBJ2-1 and V is TRBV9; TRBD1 matches 7 bases. CDR1 is SGDLS, CDR2 YYNGEE, per germline. Losses at the gene ends were 3 bases for V and 7 bases for J; bases not matched to a gene: 7. The CDR3 is 14 amino acids. CDR3 protein: CASSALGRGNEQFF. CDR3 DNA: TGTGCCAGCAGCGCTCTGGGCAGGGGGAATGAGCAGTTCTTC.

The chain carries TRBV9 and TRBJ1-1, with a weak D call TRBD1 (6 bases). CDR3 size: 15 residues. Germline CDR1 SGDLS, CDR2 YYNGEE. Trimming cost V 4 bases and J 1 base, with 14 bases left between them. The CDR3 is CASSFGRGANTEAFF. The CDR3 DNA sequence: TGTGCCAGCAGCTTTGGGAGGGGGGCGAACACTGAAGCTTTCTTT.

The J gene is TRBJ2-1, the V gene TRBV7-6; 10 bases are a match to TRBD2. CDR3 length: 16 amino acids. In germline, CDR1 is SGHVS, CDR2 FNYEAQ. V lost 8 bases to trimming and J lost 3 bases; unmatched junction nucleotides: 10. For the CDR3, the DNA is TGTGCCAGCGGGCCGTTAGCGGGGGGAAACTACAATGAGCAGTTCTTC. Residues: CASGPLAGGNYNEQFF.

The chain is built from TRBV7-6 and TRBJ2-3, with 13 nucleotides matching TRBD2. Germline CDR1 and CDR2: SGHVS and FNYEAQ. V lost 4 bases, J lost 0 bases, and 1 base stayed unmatched. This CDR3 comprises 16 residues. The CDR3 loop reads CASSSTSGGSTDTQYF. CDR3 nucleotides: TGTGCCAGCAGCTCGACTAGCGGGGGGAGCACAGATACGCAGTATTTT.

The V and J genes are TRBV4-1 and TRBJ2-3; no reliable D call. The germline V and J ends were trimmed by 1 base and 2 bases, with 7 bases remaining between them. Germline V gene lookup returns CDR1 MGHRA and CDR2 YSYEKL. This CDR3 comprises 14 residues. The CDR3 region has the DNA TGCGCCAGCAGCCAAGTTCCCCTCACAGATACGCAGTATTTT. Translation gives CASSQVPLTDTQYF.

The sample holds one count of this clone. CDR3 region: CASSVAGTGTYEQYF. As DNA, the CDR3 is TGTGCCAGTAGTGTCGCCGGGACAGGGACCTACGAGCAGTACTTC. The V gene is TRBV19, the J gene TRBJ2-7; 9 bases agree with TRBD1. CDR1 LNHDA and CDR2 SQIVND come from the germline V gene (reference sequence). Trimming removed 5 bases from V and 2 bases from J; junction bases left unmatched: 7. This CDR3 comprises 15 residues.

V usage is TRBV11-2 and J usage is TRBJ2-5, with 8 bases identical to TRBD2. CDR3 length equals 15 residues. V lost 4 bases and J lost 2; bases outside the gene matches: 6. The germline V gene encodes CDR1 SGHAT and CDR2 FQNNGV. This CDR3 reads CASSYRGGIQETQYF. DNA for the CDR3: TGTGCCAGCAGCTACCGGGGGGGAATACAAGAGACCCAGTACTTC.

The chain has TRBV2 and TRBJ2-2; 14 bases agree with TRBD2. The J segment lost 1 base and the V segment lost 2 bases, leaving 6 bases of the junction unmatched. Germline CDR1 SNHLY, CDR2 FYNNEI. This CDR3 comprises 19 residues. This CDR3 reads CASSEFRLAGGLNTGELFF. CDR3 sequence (DNA): TGTGCCAGCAGTGAATTTAGACTAGCGGGGGGGCTGAACACCGGGGAGCTGTTTTTT.

The chain employs TRBV6-4 and TRBJ2-2; TRBD2 matches 12 bases. The V segment lost 4 bases and the J segment 4 bases; nucleotides outside the gene matches: 4. The CDR3 spans 16 residues. Germline V CDR1 and CDR2: MRHNA, SNTAGT. CDR3 protein: CASSVLAGGSTGELFF. In DNA form, the CDR3 reads TGTGCCAGCAGTGTACTAGCGGGGGGAAGCACCGGGGAGCTGTTTTTT.

The rearrangement links TRBV9 to TRBJ2-3, with 7 bases lining up with TRBD2. CDR1 SGDLS and CDR2 YYNGEE come from the germline V gene. The CDR3 sequence is 17 residues long. V was clipped by 4 bases and J by 2 bases; unmatched bases: 13. CDR3 loop: CASSPLGGGGVTDTQYF. The CDR3 DNA reads as TGTGCCAGCAGCCCGCTGGGGGGTGGGGGGGTCACAGATACGCAGTATTTT.

This rearrangement joins TRBV7-8 to TRBJ2-2; D may be TRBD1 (6 bases). V was trimmed by 4 bases and J by 4 bases, leaving 10 bases between them. The CDR3 covers 14 residues. Per germline, CDR1 SGHVS and CDR2 FQNEAQ. CDR3 in amino acids: CASSSGQPTGELFF. CDR3 nucleotide sequence: TGTGCCAGCAGCTCCGGACAGCCCACCGGGGAGCTGTTTTTT. Variable domain in full (rest from reference TRBV7-8 and TRBJ2-2): GAGVSQSPRYKVAKRGQDVALRCDPISGHVSLFWYQQALGQGPEFLTYFQNEAQLDKSGLPSDRFFAERPEGSVSTLKIQRTQQEDSAVYLCASSSGQPTGELFFGEGSRLTVL.

The chain recombines TRBV5-1 with TRBJ2-1; TRBD2 matches 7 bases. The CDR3 is 15 amino acids. Germline loops: CDR1 SGHRS, CDR2 YFSETQ. The V and J ends lost 4 bases and 3 bases, in that order; junction bases with no gene match: 7. The DNA for the CDR3 is TGCGCCAGCAGCCGGGGGGACCAGTTCTACAATGAGCAGTTCTTC. Its protein product is CASSRGDQFYNEQFF.

The chain is built from TRBV18 and TRBJ2-7, with 7 bases aligning to TRBD1. The CDR3 is made up of 13 amino acids. Unmatched junction bases numbered 2, after V lost 5 bases and J lost 1 base. Germline values: CDR1 KGHSH, CDR2 LQKENI. Here the CDR3 DNA reads TGTGCCAGCTCAAGGGACAGATCCTACGAGCAGTACTTC. This gives the protein CASSRDRSYEQYF.

The rearrangement joins TRBV4-3 to TRBJ1-2; 9 nucleotides agree with TRBD1. From germline, CDR1 is LGHNA and CDR2 YSLEER. This CDR3 contains 16 residues. With 3 bases clipped from V and 4 bases from J, the junction kept 9 bases outside the gene matches. CDR3 sequence (DNA): TGCGCCAGCAGCCATCTGACGGGACAGGGTATCTATGGCTACACCTTC. As protein: CASSHLTGQGIYGYTF.

The chain couples TRBV10-3 to TRBJ1-1; no clear D. This CDR3 comprises 14 residues. V was clipped by 6 bases and J by 2 bases, with 13 bases between them. Germline CDR1 reads ENHRY; CDR2 reads SYGVKD. Here the CDR3 reads CAISPRKLNTEAFF. CDR3 bases: TGTGCCATCAGCCCCCGAAAACTTAACACTGAAGCTTTCTTT.

The chain joins TRBV9 to TRBJ2-1; 11 bases fit TRBD2. The CDR3 covers 15 residues. Germline V gene sequence: CDR1 SGDLS, CDR2 YYNGEE. With V trimmed by 0 bases and J by 4 bases, 0 bases remained unmatched. CDR3 sequence: CASSVGLAGYNEQFF. The CDR3 DNA follows: TGTGCCAGCAGCGTAGGACTAGCGGGATACAATGAGCAGTTCTTC.

This clone was picked up one time. The chain employs TRBV10-3 and TRBJ2-1; 8 bases match TRBD2. The germline gives CDR1 ENHRY, CDR2 SYGVKD. CDR3 length: 15 amino acids. Trimming at V came to 2 bases and at J to 5 bases, leaving 5 bases not matched to a gene. The CDR3 DNA reads TGTGCCATCAGTGAGCCTAGCGGGCCAAACAATGAGCAGTTCTTC. This translates into CAISEPSGPNNEQFF.

To note about this clone: A read error may produce the germline difference seen at one junction end. J is TRBJ1-6 and V is TRBV7-9; no definite D call. CDR3 length: 15 residues. CDR1 and CDR2 from the germline V gene are SEHNR and FQNEAQ (reference sequence). DNA for the CDR3: TGTTCCAGCAGCTTAGCGGGCAGTTTCAATTCACCCCTCCACTTT. Translated, it gives CSSSLAGSFNSPLHF.